These 30 T cell receptor beta chains came from one sample sequenced in a study of T cells in localized non-small cell lung cancer. Method: immunoSEQ multiplex PCR; TCRdb's copy keeps in-frame clones and lacks some. Of 25,000 or so clones listed, 70% to 90% are singletons. The sequenced sample was PBMCs, obtained before any cancer treatment. Receptors originate from a man between 35 and 75 years old with stage II lung adenocarcinoma.

The rearrangement links TRBV9 to TRBJ2-5, with D tentatively TRBD1 (6 bases). V lost 0 bases and J lost 4, with 13 bases in between. The germline V gene encodes CDR1 SGDLS and CDR2 YYNGEE. This CDR3 comprises 15 residues. The CDR3 sequence is CASSVGLGAGETQYF. The CDR3 nucleotides read TGTGCCAGCAGCGTAGGCCTGGGGGCTGGAGAGACCCAGTACTTC.

This chain uses TRBV7-9 with TRBJ1-1; D gene unclear. CDR3 length: 14 amino acids. Trimming removed 2 bases at V and 1 base at J, with 8 bases between. Germline-derived CDR1 and CDR2 are SEHNR and FQNEAQ (reference sequence). CDR3 sequence: CASSLYQSNTEAFF. The CDR3 coding sequence is TGTGCCAGCAGCTTATACCAATCGAACACTGAAGCTTTCTTT.

The rearrangement uses TRBV30 and TRBJ1-2; D is unclear. CDR1 and CDR2 from the germline V gene are GTSNPN and SVGIG (reference sequence). V was pared by 3 bases and J by 4 bases, with 15 bases between. The CDR3 length is 14 residues. The CDR3 loop is CAWRITWGFYGYTF. The CDR3 nucleotides are TGTGCCTGGAGAATAACTTGGGGATTCTATGGCTACACCTTC. Filled out from reference TRBV30 and TRBJ1-2, the complete variable domain reads SQTIHQWPATLVQPVGSPLSLECTVEGTSNPNLYWYRQAAGRGLQLLFYSVGIGQISSEVPQNLSASRPQDRQFILSSKKLLLSDSGFYLCAWRITWGFYGYTFGSGTRLTVV.

The chain carries TRBV19 and TRBJ2-5; 9 bases align to TRBD2. This CDR3 comprises 15 residues. Germline lookup yields CDR1 LNHDA and CDR2 SQIVND (reference sequence). After removal of 4 bases from V and 5 bases from J, the junction contained 8 bases not matched to a gene. The DNA for the CDR3 is TGTGCCAGTAGTAATGGAGCGGGAGGTTTGGAGACCCAGTACTTC. It specifies CASSNGAGGLETQYF. The full variable domain, completed using reference TRBV19 and TRBJ2-5, is DGGITQSPKYLFRKEGQNVTLSCEQNLNHDAMYWYRQDPGQGLRLIYYSQIVNDFQKGDIAEGYSVSREKKESFPLTVTSAQKNPTAFYLCASSNGAGGLETQYFGPGTRLLVL.

The V call is TRBV19, the J call TRBJ2-2; no clear D gene. Trimming took 10 bases from V and 5 from J, leaving 11 bases between them. The CDR3 totals 12 residues. The germline gives CDR1 LNHDA, CDR2 SQIVND (reference sequence). This CDR3 reads CATKSRTGELFF. CDR3 DNA: TGTGCCACCAAAAGCAGGACCGGGGAGCTGTTTTTT.

The chain is built from TRBV7-3 and TRBJ2-5; 8 bases fit TRBD2. Unmatched junction bases numbered 2, after V lost 5 bases and J lost 3 bases. The CDR3 has 13 amino acids. In germline, CDR1 is SGHTA, CDR2 FQGTGA. CDR3 sequence reads: CASSRAGEETQYF. As DNA, the CDR3 is TGTGCCAGCAGCCGAGCGGGAGAAGAGACCCAGTACTTC.

The chain carries TRBV4-1 and TRBJ2-2, with D tentatively TRBD2 (6 bases). CDR1 and CDR2 (germline): MGHRA, YSYEKL. This CDR3 has 15 residues. V was clipped by 0 bases and J by 6 bases, with 11 bases between them. Written as DNA, the CDR3 is TGCGCCAGCAGCCAAGATCACGGGAGCTCCGGGGAGCTGTTTTTT. Translation: CASSQDHGSSGELFF.

The gene calls are TRBV29-1 and TRBJ1-2; TRBD1 might be the D (6 bases). This CDR3 comprises 14 residues. The germline V and J ends were trimmed by 6 bases and 7 bases, with 21 bases remaining between them. Per the germline V gene, CDR1 is SQVTM and CDR2 is ANQGSEA. The CDR3 is CSVVENRDTGGYTF. CDR3 DNA: TGCAGCGTAGTAGAGAACAGGGATACGGGTGGCTACACCTTC.

The chain joins TRBV12-5 to TRBJ2-3; maybe TRBD2 (5 bases). The CDR3 extends over 15 amino acids. The V gene lost 1 base and the J gene lost 0 bases, with 8 bases spanning the gap. CDR1 and CDR2 (germline): LGHNT, FRNRAP. The CDR3 loop reads CASGLDGVSTDTQYF. As DNA, the CDR3 is TGTGCTAGTGGTTTGGACGGGGTGAGCACAGATACGCAGTATTTT. Full variable domain (rest looked up from reference TRBV12-5 and TRBJ2-3): DARVTQTPRHKVTEMGQEVTMRCQPILGHNTVFWYRQTMMQGLELLAYFRNRAPLDDSGMPKDRFSAEMPDATLATLKIQPSEPRDSAVYFCASGLDGVSTDTQYFGPGTRLTVL.

The genes are TRBV5-1 and TRBJ2-7; D is perhaps TRBD1 (7 bases). In germline, CDR1 is SGHRS, CDR2 YFSETQ. The CDR3 has 17 amino acids. V was shortened by 4 bases and J by 6 bases, with 26 bases between the two germline ends. The CDR3, as DNA: TGCGCCAGCAGCCAAAAGCATACAGGGGCCGCCGGGAGCGAGCAGTACTTC. Translation: CASSQKHTGAAGSEQYF.

The CDR3 DNA sequence: TGCGCCAGCAGTGAAATAGGCTCTGGAAACACCATATATTTT. Translating it yields CASSEIGSGNTIYF. The chain links TRBV10-2 to TRBJ1-3; no definite D call. V was pared by 3 bases and J by 0 bases, with 6 bases between. CDR3 length: 14 residues. Germline CDR1 WSHSY, CDR2 SAAADI.

This chain links TRBV18 with TRBJ1-6, with 9 bases aligning to TRBD1. Germline assignment: CDR1 KGHSH and CDR2 LQKENI. The CDR3 runs 14 residues. Trimming cost V 6 bases and J 8 bases; bases outside gene matches: 5. The CDR3 sequence: CASSRDRDHSPLHF. CDR3 in DNA: TGTGCCAGCTCTCGGGACAGGGACCATTCACCCCTCCACTTT.

The chain is built from TRBV25-1 and TRBJ2-5; D is uncertain. The CDR3 totals 14 residues. The V gene's germline CDR1 is MGHDK and CDR2 SYGVNS. The V end was cut by 5 bases, the J end by 5 bases, with 15 bases between. CDR3 nucleotides: TGTGCCAGCAGTAACCCGTCGGGTGGGGAGACCCAGTACTTC. This gives the protein CASSNPSGGETQYF. Supplemented by reference TRBV25-1 and TRBJ2-5, the full variable domain reads EADIYQTPRYLVIGTGKKITLECSQTMGHDKMYWYQQDPGMELHLIHYSYGVNSTEKGDLSSESTVSRIRTEHFPLTLESARPSHTSQYLCASSNPSGGETQYFGPGTRLLVL.

This chain links TRBV18 with TRBJ2-7; 10 bases map to TRBD2. From germline, CDR1 is KGHSH and CDR2 LQKENI. The CDR3 covers 16 residues. Trimming at V came to 4 bases and at J to 5 bases, leaving 11 bases not matched to a gene. The chain's CDR3 is CASSLSPSGSYHEQYF. The CDR3 DNA reads as TGTGCCAGCTCACTCTCCCCTAGCGGGAGTTACCACGAGCAGTACTTC. Supplemented by reference TRBV18 and TRBJ2-7, the full variable domain reads NAGVMQNPRHLVRRRGQEARLRCSPMKGHSHVYWYRQLPEEGLKFMVYLQKENIIDESGMPKERFSAEFPKEGPSILRIQQVVRGDSAAYFCASSLSPSGSYHEQYFGPGTRLTVT.

The chain carries TRBV12-5 and TRBJ2-5, with 11 nucleotides matching TRBD1. CDR1 is LGHNT, CDR2 FRNRAP, per germline. This CDR3 is built from 15 residues. V was pared by 4 bases and J by 4 bases, with 5 bases of the junction left unmatched. The CDR3 bases are TGTGCTAGTGGTTCGGGGACAGGGGGAAGAGAGACCCAGTACTTC. The encoded protein is CASGSGTGGRETQYF. The full variable domain, rest sourced from reference TRBV12-5 and TRBJ2-5, is DARVTQTPRHKVTEMGQEVTMRCQPILGHNTVFWYRQTMMQGLELLAYFRNRAPLDDSGMPKDRFSAEMPDATLATLKIQPSEPRDSAVYFCASGSGTGGRETQYFGPGTRLLVL.

The DNA of the CDR3 is TGTGCCAGCAGCTTAACGATTCCAGGTCGGAACACTGAAGCTTTCTTT. It yields the protein CASSLTIPGRNTEAFF. The rearrangement joins TRBV7-3 to TRBJ1-1; D uncertain. The CDR3 is 16 residues long. The V gene's germline CDR1 is SGHTA and CDR2 FQGTGA. V lost 0 bases and J 1 base, leaving 12 bases between the germline ends.

The rearrangement uses TRBV11-2 and TRBJ1-1; D gene uncertain. The CDR3 has 13 amino acids. V lost 4 bases to trimming and J lost 1 base, with 7 bases between them. Germline V CDR1 and CDR2: SGHAT, FQNNGV. The CDR3 DNA is TGTGCCAGCAGCTGGAGCGGGAACACTGAAGCTTTCTTT. As protein: CASSWSGNTEAFF.

The V and J genes are TRBV4-1 and TRBJ2-3; 7 bases map to TRBD2. Germline CDR1 is MGHRA and CDR2 is YSYEKL. The junction had 4 bases not matched to a gene; V was cut back by 4 bases and J by 0 bases. The CDR3 runs to 15 residues. The CDR3 DNA is TGCGCCAGCAGCCGAGCGGGGTTGAGCACAGATACGCAGTATTTT. Translation gives CASSRAGLSTDTQYF.

This clone appeared a single time. The V gene is TRBV30, the J gene TRBJ2-7, with TRBD2 matching 12 bases. CDR3 length: 12 residues. Germline V gene sequence: CDR1 GTSNPN, CDR2 SVGIG (reference sequence). J was trimmed by 7 bases and V by 8 bases; bases with no gene match: 6. The chain's CDR3 is CAASGGAREQYF. The CDR3 region has the DNA TGTGCCGCTAGCGGGGGGGCGAGAGAGCAGTACTTC.

This chain uses TRBV4-3 with TRBJ1-2, with D unclear. The CDR3 totals 16 residues. The germline V and J ends were trimmed by 0 bases and 4 bases, with 15 bases remaining between them. Germline assignment: CDR1 LGHNA and CDR2 YSLEER. CDR3 bases: TGCGCCAGCAGCCAAGATCGCGCAGCCTCAATCTATGGCTACACCTTC. Protein: CASSQDRAASIYGYTF.

The V gene is TRBV19, the J gene TRBJ1-2; 8 nucleotides match TRBD1. The germline gives CDR1 LNHDA, CDR2 SQIVND (reference sequence). CDR3 size: 17 residues. The ends lost 7 bases at V and 3 bases at J; junction bases unmatched: 16. CDR3 protein: CASIEGSAGGADYGYTF. CDR3 sequence (DNA): TGTGCCAGTATCGAAGGAAGTGCAGGGGGCGCAGACTATGGCTACACCTTC.

The sample holds one count of this clone. The J gene is TRBJ1-1, the V gene TRBV5-1; D uncertain. This CDR3 region has 14 residues. The V end lost 4 bases, the J end lost 1 base, and 11 bases lay between the germline ends. Germline assignment: CDR1 SGHRS and CDR2 YFSETQ. The CDR3 DNA reads TGCGCCAGCAGCCCTCCGACCTCGAACACTGAAGCTTTCTTT. This translates into CASSPPTSNTEAFF.

The V call is TRBV6-4, the J call TRBJ1-1; tentatively, D is TRBD1 (5 bases). The ends were cut back, 5 bases at V and 4 bases at J, with 14 bases in the middle. Germline values: CDR1 MRHNA, CDR2 SNTAGT. This CDR3 comprises 14 residues. In DNA, the CDR3 is TGTGCCAGCAGTCCAGGGTCTGGGAGCACTGAAGCTTTCTTT. Translating it yields CASSPGSGSTEAFF.

The chain combines TRBV30 with TRBJ2-7; D is uncertain. V gave up 4 bases and J gave up 1 base, with 17 bases separating them. CDR1 and CDR2 (germline): GTSNPN, SVGIG (reference sequence). The CDR3 extends over 15 amino acids. CDR3: CAWTSHSGGSYEQYF. The DNA of the CDR3 is TGTGCCTGGACCTCCCATAGTGGCGGATCCTACGAGCAGTACTTC.

V usage is TRBV5-8 and J usage is TRBJ1-4, with 8 nucleotides matching TRBD1. Per germline, CDR1 SGHTS and CDR2 YDEGEE. V gave up 1 base and J gave up 7 bases; unmatched junction bases: 3. This CDR3 spans 14 amino acids. DNA of the CDR3: TGTGCCAGCAGCTTGAGACAGGGGAGTGAAAAACTGTTTTTT. Translated, it gives CASSLRQGSEKLFF.

The V gene is TRBV30, the J gene TRBJ2-2, with D possibly being TRBD1 (6 bases). The CDR3 contains 15 residues. Germline CDR1 GTSNPN, CDR2 SVGIG (reference sequence). V lost 3 bases and J lost 5, with 16 bases in between. This CDR3 reads CAWRARGGSTGELFF. CDR3 sequence (DNA): TGTGCCTGGAGGGCGCGAGGGGGAAGTACCGGGGAGCTGTTTTTT.

The rearrangement uses TRBV5-1 and TRBJ2-6; no firm D call. The CDR3 has 15 amino acids. Looked up from germline, CDR1 is SGHRS and CDR2 is YFSETQ. V was clipped by 0 bases and J by 0 bases, with 4 bases between them. The CDR3 protein is CASSLDPSGANVLTF. CDR3 sequence (DNA): TGCGCCAGCAGCTTGGATCCCTCTGGGGCCAACGTCCTGACTTTC.

The chain employs TRBV11-2 and TRBJ2-1; 7 bases are a match to TRBD2. With 5 bases clipped from V and 1 base from J, the junction kept 8 bases outside the gene matches. This CDR3 spans 16 amino acids. Germline CDR1 is SGHAT and CDR2 is FQNNGV. CDR3 amino acids: CASSPREASSYNEQFF. CDR3 bases: TGTGCCAGCAGCCCTCGGGAGGCCTCATCCTACAATGAGCAGTTCTTC.

The chain carries TRBV30 and TRBJ1-1, with 10 positions matching TRBD1. Germline-derived CDR1 and CDR2 are GTSNPN and SVGIG (reference sequence). V lost 8 bases, J lost 4 bases, and 19 bases stayed unmatched. The CDR3 is 17 amino acids. The CDR3 loop is CAGGQGFGVWLGTEAFF. The CDR3 DNA reads as TGTGCCGGGGGACAGGGGTTCGGGGTTTGGCTTGGCACTGAAGCTTTCTTT.

This sequence joins TRBV7-8 and TRBJ1-3; tentative D call: TRBD1 (5 bases). Trimming cost V 0 bases and J 4 bases, with 10 bases left between them. Germline V gene data show CDR1 as SGHVS and CDR2 as FQNEAQ. The CDR3 contains 15 residues. The CDR3 DNA follows: TGTGCCAGCAGCTTAGCTGGGGGGAGGGGAAACACCATATATTTT. Residues: CASSLAGGRGNTIYF.